The present T cell receptor beta chain was sequenced within a study of blood T cell repertoires in COVID-19. Whole-study context: From the United States, Italy and Spain came samples of acute and convalescent COVID-19. The cDNA or gDNA used as material had been derived from T cells, B-cell-depleted T cells, or PBMCs.

Germline V gives CDR1 SGHTA, CDR2 FQGNSA. This CDR3 has 14 residues. V was trimmed by 2 bases and J by 4 bases, leaving 10 bases between them. As handled by the study authors: For nucleated cells, counts were estimated from reference gene primer amplification. TCRdb's copy holds only in-frame clones and misses some; the assay was immunoSEQ multiplex PCR. The DNA was the basis for D and trimming; V, J and clone size are from that table. This sample has about 120,000 clones, with more than 80% found just once. The clonotype comes from a man between 40 and 49 years old with acute or convalescent COVID-19. The source material was peripheral blood. The chain is built from TRBV7-2 and TRBJ2-3, with D maybe TRBD1 (6 bases). The CDR3, as DNA: TGTGCCAGCAGCTTAACACCAGGGGCAGATACGCAGTATTTT. This gives the protein CASSLTPGADTQYF. Combining the CDR3 with reference TRBV7-2 and TRBJ2-3 gives the whole variable domain GAGVSQSPSNKVTEKGKDVELRCDPISGHTALYWYRQSLGQGLEFLIYFQGNSAPDKSGLPSDRFSAERTGGSVSTLTIQRTQQEDSAVYLCASSLTPGADTQYFGPGTRLTVL.